This entry describes one T cell receptor beta chain. This entry belongs to a study of cytomegalovirus exposure and HLA in healthy donors. The length of the CDR3 is 16 residues. Trimming took 3 bases from V and 0 from J; bases not matched to a gene: 10. Germline-derived CDR1 and CDR2 are GTSNPN and SVGIG (reference sequence). Amplification used 60 Vbeta primers and 13 Jbeta primers. Only in-frame clones appear in the TCRdb table, and some are missing; sequencing was by immunoSEQ multiplex PCR. The listing contains about 200,000 clones. Sequencing was done on a sample of PBMCs. The chain has TRBV30 and TRBJ2-7; 8 nucleotides line up with TRBD1. The TCR sequence derives from a girl aged 2-10 years in good health and CMV-seropositive. In DNA form, the CDR3 reads TGTGCCTGGAGCGCCCGACTCGGACAGGGCTCCTACGAGCAGTACTTC. It translates to CAWSARLGQGSYEQYF.